This T cell receptor (beta chain) was obtained from a study of identical twins. Points from the study as a whole: Cord blood beta clonotypes that were abundant carried fewer insertions, and memory repertoires showed no such trend.

The CDR3 has 18 amino acids. Germline V gives CDR1 MNHEY, CDR2 SMNVEV (reference sequence). Trimming took 5 bases from V and 2 from J; bases not matched to a gene: 13. In regard to this clonotype: The antigen remains undetermined.

Unique molecular identifiers were present on the cDNA, and a universal primer site came from template switching. One entry per CDR3 protein results from TCRdb running MiXCR on the 5' RACE reads. The table has around 530,000 distinct CDR3 sequences, 13% to 15% seen once; the top ten hold more than 0.4%. This sample was also put to use in a study of yellow fever vaccine responses in identical twins.

The receptor comes from a woman aged 18-35 years in good health. The sequenced sample consisted of CD4+ T cells sorted from blood. The rearrangement links TRBV27 to TRBJ2-1; 9 positions match TRBD2. The DNA for the CDR3 is TGTGCCAGCAGTCAGACAATCACAAGCGGGGGGACCTACAATGAGCAGTTCTTC. It codes for CASSQTITSGGTYNEQFF.